This record covers a single TCR beta chain. What it binds is unknown. In TCRdb, the 5' RACE reads were re-called with MiXCR into one record per CDR3 protein. Among about 350,000 distinct CDR3 sequences listed, roughly 15% were seen once. Deletions cut 4 bases from V and 2 bases from J, with 14 bases between. This CDR3 region has 16 residues. Germline CDR1 and CDR2: KGHDR and SFDVKD. The sample comes from a study of T-cell memory formation after mild COVID-19. Study-level results: Clones that contracted from day 15 to 85 had balanced CD4/CD8; later expanders were CD4+ biased.

Input material: PBMCs or a T cell subset sorted from them (not recorded which). This rearrangement joins TRBV24-1 to TRBJ1-5; D unclear. The sequence was obtained from a young man who had mild COVID-19 (a few samples of this study predate the infection). Cell type and time point are not known. The CDR3 DNA follows: TGTGCCACCAGTGAAAGGATTCGCATTCGCAATCAGCCCCAGCATTTT. Translation: CATSERIRIRNQPQHF.